A single T cell receptor (beta chain) is shown here with its context. Its specific antigen is unknown. Base quality data are lacking; no much larger clone is found one base away. The germline ends are 11 bases apart after V is trimmed by 0 bases and J by 1 base. The CDR3 spans 16 residues, from the cysteine through the phenylalanine. Only the CDR3 part of the read is kept: 48 bases, read in frame from the first base. CDR1 and CDR2 were assigned from the germline V gene as SGHDT and YYEEEE. The sample is drawn from a study of T cell responses to AZD1222 COVID-19 vaccine (dated by TCRdb to the early 2020s). Study-level background: A total of about 230 trial participants underwent TCR sequencing, of whom around 200 received two doses of AZD1222 and about 26 received two doses of the MenACWY control vaccine. Trial participants were enrolled by age into subgroups of 18-55, 56-69 and 70-plus years, and 148, 28 and 57 TCR-sequenced participants, respectively, were included in these subgroups. The investigation overall reported the following: The 56-69-year group was small, and its depth increase did not reach significance, likely because of low power. Reportedly, almost half of the unique spike-specific TCRs recognized epitopes lying outside the regions that are mutated in the B.1.351 and B.1.1.7 variants. Vaccine-associated CD4 TCRs spanned the whole spike protein, with dominant responses in regions 160-218 and 743-854. Because no day 14 peak-response samples were available, repertoires were characterized only after the peak T cell response. After two AZD1222 doses, both the breadth and the depth of spike-specific TCRs were significantly higher than at day 0 and than in MenACWY recipients. Conclusions about previously exposed vaccinees were limited because only six AZD1222 recipients were SARS-CoV-2 seropositive at baseline. Most participants were white British and females outnumbered males, and the authors suggested that clonal diversity may have been underestimated.

The CDR3 regions of human TCRbeta chains were analyzed by immunosequencing. The source study handled its data this way. Repertoire TCRs were matched against a reference library of SARS-CoV-2-specific TCRs generated with the MIRA antigen-specificity platform. Breadth meant the fraction of unique TCRs that were SARS-CoV-2-associated, whereas depth meant the fraction of total T cells that were SARS-CoV-2-associated. Using the MIRA data, each spike-specific TCR was assigned both to the spike region to which the TCR was reactive and to a CD4 or CD8 class. Log10-transformed breadth and depth values were compared by one-way ANOVA with Sidak's multiple comparisons tests. Sourced from immuneACCESS, this table was stored by TCRdb with only in-frame sequences that have V and J called. A share of the clones is absent; for the studies checked, an unresolved V gene accounts for under half, and the remainder has no known explanation. Clonal size and the V and J genes are those of that table, whereas D and trimming came from the DNA. The sample table lists about 150,000 clones, about 89% of them with a count of one. Less than 3.5% of the sample is in the top ten clones.

The time point label of this sample denotes: baseline before first vaccination. The sample's treatment or condition label is to be understood as: meningococcal conjugate vaccine given as trial control. The vaccinee samples were drawn from two UK trials, COV001 and COV002, one of which was a single-blind randomized controlled phase 2/3 trial testing AZD1222 (ChAdOx1 nCoV-19) in healthy adults. For TCRbeta chain sequencing, PBMC samples were collected from trial participants at day 0 and at day 28 after the second dose. Sequencing used peripheral blood, obtained on day 0 of MenACWY control vaccination. Recombination joined TRBV5-6 with TRBJ1-5, and possibly TRBD1, on 5 matching bases. This receptor was identified in an adult in good health. The DNA is TGTGCCAGCAGCTTGGGAGGGGTTGGAAGCAATCAGCCCCAGCATTTT. Its translation is CASSLGGVGSNQPQHF.